The sample holds many counts of the clone carrying this T cell receptor (beta chain). Its matching antigen is unknown. The data are from a study of identical twins. Overall study findings and caveats: Out-of-frame TCR alpha sharing observed in monozygotic twins exceeded model estimates. Partly confounded zero-insertion analyses could result from invariant MAIT and iNKT cells. Researchers reported excess low generation probability among twin-shared out-of-frame alpha sequences.

TCRdb analysed the 5' RACE reads with MiXCR anew, one entry per CDR3 protein. The sample shows about 240,000 distinct CDR3 sequences, over 9.5% of them seen only once. The germline CDR1 and CDR2 sequences are SGHDT and YYEEEE. Trimming shortened V by 7 bases and J by 1 base, and 17 bases separated the two germline ends. The CDR3 loop spans 15 amino acids. This sample also appeared in a second study, on yellow fever vaccine responses in identical twins.

The clonotype originates from a woman younger than 35 in good health. The sample consisted of memory (CD45RO+) T cells sorted from blood. The chain uses TRBV5-6 and TRBJ1-1; D not certain. The CDR3 reads CASGPSPTRNTEAFF. Written as DNA, the CDR3 is TGTGCCAGCGGACCTTCTCCAACAAGGAACACTGAAGCTTTCTTT.